Each of the 25 T cell receptor beta chains below was sequenced from the same sample in a study of beta chain features in type 1 diabetes. Study-wide results and caveats: In all four CD4+ subsets, TCRB CDR3 length was significantly, moderately reduced in type 1 diabetes.

The entirety of the isolated RNA underwent reverse transcription, so expressed TCRB transcripts were sequenced. Libraries were prepared by immunoSEQ multiplex PCR; TCRdb keeps only in-frame clonotypes and omits some of them. The repertoire holds about 170,000 clones, with 6.5% to 8.5% as singletons. These receptors lack a known antigen. Material for sequencing was central memory CD4+ T cells from blood. These receptors all come from a man aged 18 to 29 with type 1 diabetes.

This chain links TRBV7-8 with TRBJ1-1; D not certain. V lost 3 bases to trimming and J lost 5 bases, with 7 bases between them. There are 12 residues in the CDR3. The germline gives CDR1 SGHVS, CDR2 FQNEAQ. The CDR3 reads CASSFADTEAFF. For the CDR3, the DNA is TGTGCCAGCAGCTTCGCGGATACTGAAGCTTTCTTT. The whole variable domain, filled in from reference TRBV7-8 and TRBJ1-1, reads GAGVSQSPRYKVAKRGQDVALRCDPISGHVSLFWYQQALGQGPEFLTYFQNEAQLDKSGLPSDRFFAERPEGSVSTLKIQRTQQEDSAVYLCASSFADTEAFFGQGTRLTVV.

With regard to this clone: This sample includes further DNA sequences coding for the same CDR3. The chain employs TRBV5-4 and TRBJ2-5; D remains ambiguous. Germline-derived CDR1 and CDR2 are SGHNT and YYREEE (reference sequence). The CDR3 is 13 amino acids. The ends were cut back, 0 bases at V and 4 bases at J, with 7 bases in the middle. The CDR3 bases are TGTGCCAGCAGCTTGGTTCCGAGAGAGACCCAGTACTTC. Translation: CASSLVPRETQYF.

The V and J genes are TRBV30 and TRBJ1-3, with D tentatively TRBD1 (5 bases). The CDR3 is 15 amino acids. Trimming cost V 1 base and J 0 bases, with 10 bases left between them. CDR1 is GTSNPN and CDR2 is SVGIG in the germline V gene (reference sequence). CDR3 DNA: TGTGCCTGGAGTGGGACACTTTACTCTGGAAACACCATATATTTT. As protein: CAWSGTLYSGNTIYF.

The chain has TRBV6-5 and TRBJ2-7, with 7 bases aligning to TRBD1. J was trimmed by 0 bases and V by 8 bases; bases with no gene match: 7. CDR1 MNHEY and CDR2 SVGAGI come from the germline V gene. The CDR3 contains 14 residues. The CDR3 bases are TGTGCCAGCGGTCTGGGACAGAGCTCCTACGAGCAGTACTTC. Translation gives CASGLGQSSYEQYF.

At least ten counts were recorded for this clone. The chain joins TRBV10-1 to TRBJ2-5, with TRBD2 identical over 12 bases. The germline V gene has CDR1 WNHNN and CDR2 SYGVQD (reference sequence). The CDR3 loop spans 17 amino acids. Trimming took 4 bases from V and 3 from J; bases not matched to a gene: 9. The DNA of the CDR3 is TGCGCCAGCAGTGGGTCCTCGACTAGCGGGGGCGAAGAGACCCAGTACTTC. Its protein product is CASSGSSTSGGEETQYF.

V is TRBV6-6 and J is TRBJ2-1; TRBD1 matches at 7 bases. After removal of 8 bases from V and 1 base from J, the junction contained 5 bases not matched to a gene. Germline-derived CDR1 and CDR2 are MNHNY and SVGAGI (reference sequence). The CDR3 extends over 14 amino acids. Written as DNA, the CDR3 is TGTGCCAGCGTGGCGACAGGGTCCTACAATGAGCAGTTCTTC. It yields the protein CASVATGSYNEQFF.

Only a few counts were recorded for this clone. The chain is built from TRBV7-7 and TRBJ2-5, with a weak D call TRBD1 (5 bases). This CDR3 contains 13 residues. Germline V gene data show CDR1 as SSHAT and CDR2 as FNYEAQ (reference sequence). V was shortened by 5 bases and J by 1 base, with 8 bases between the two germline ends. The CDR3 DNA reads as TGTGCCAGCAGCCAAGGGGCCCAAGAGACCCAGTACTTC. Its translation: CASSQGAQETQYF.

V gene TRBV29-1 combines with J gene TRBJ2-2; D possibly corresponds to TRBD1 (6 bases). The CDR3 has 16 amino acids. CDR1 and CDR2 (germline): SQVTM, ANQGSEA. With 1 base removed from V and 4 bases from J, the gap between germline ends came to 16 bases. DNA for the CDR3: TGCAGCGTTGAAGGTGGTGGTACAGGGAGCACCGGGGAGCTGTTTTTT. It encodes CSVEGGGTGSTGELFF.

This clone was counted only a few times. CDR3 residues: CASSESNGLNGETQYF. The CDR3 DNA reads TGTGCCAGCAGCGAATCGAACGGACTAAATGGGGAGACCCAGTACTTC. The rearrangement uses TRBV9 and TRBJ2-5; D perhaps matches TRBD2 (6 bases). The CDR3 length is 16 residues. V dropped 3 bases and J dropped 5 bases, with 20 bases sitting between them. The germline CDR1 and CDR2 sequences are SGDLS and YYNGEE.

There are a few counts of this clone. The gene calls are TRBV9 and TRBJ2-2; 8 nucleotides match TRBD2. After removal of 2 bases from V and 4 bases from J, the junction contained 4 bases not matched to a gene. This CDR3 has 15 amino acids. Per germline, CDR1 SGDLS and CDR2 YYNGEE. Here the CDR3 DNA reads TGTGCCAGCAGCGTGCCGGGAGGGGTCACCGGGGAGCTGTTTTTT. Its protein product is CASSVPGGVTGELFF.

As concerns this clone: Other DNA sequences in this specimen translate into the identical CDR3. V is TRBV20-1 and J is TRBJ2-7, with D possibly TRBD1 on 5 matching bases. V lost 6 bases and J 5 bases, leaving 11 bases between the germline ends. The CDR3 totals 11 residues. Germline CDR1 is DFQATT and CDR2 is SNEGSKA (reference sequence). The CDR3 region is CSAAQGNEQYF. The CDR3, as DNA: TGCAGTGCGGCGCAGGGAAACGAGCAGTACTTC.

This clone showed up just a few times. CDR3 DNA: TGTGCCAGCAGCTCCCCTGCGAGGGGGCGAGAGGAGCAGTACTTC. Amino acid sequence: CASSSPARGREEQYF. The chain employs TRBV5-6 and TRBJ2-7; 7 nucleotides agree with TRBD1. The CDR3 totals 15 residues. Germline-derived CDR1 and CDR2 are SGHDT and YYEEEE. With V trimmed by 3 bases and J by 7 bases, 13 bases remained unmatched. Looking up the rest from reference TRBV5-6 and TRBJ2-7 gives the full variable domain: DAGVTQSPTHLIKTRGQQVTLRCSPKSGHDTVSWYQQALGQGPQFIFQYYEEEERQRGNFPDRFSGHQFPNYSSELNVNALLLGDSALYLCASSSPARGREEQYFGPGTRLTVT.

The chain employs TRBV15 and TRBJ2-5; 7 bases map to TRBD1. Trimming took 1 base from V and 1 from J; bases not matched to a gene: 6. The CDR3 covers 16 residues. CDR1 is LNHNV, CDR2 YYDKDF, per germline (reference sequence). CDR3 nucleotides: TGTGCCACCAGCAGAGGACGACAGGGAACCCAAGAGACCCAGTACTTC. Protein product: CATSRGRQGTQETQYF.

The table lists this clone with a few counts. The gene calls are TRBV5-1 and TRBJ1-1; weak D call: TRBD1 (6 bases). This CDR3 contains 15 residues. V lost 0 bases and J 1 base, leaving 10 bases between the germline ends. Per germline, CDR1 SGHRS and CDR2 YFSETQ. CDR3 sequence: CASSLAQGQNTEAFF. The CDR3 nucleotides read TGCGCCAGCAGCTTGGCTCAGGGGCAGAACACTGAAGCTTTCTTT.

The rearrangement uses TRBV28 and TRBJ2-2, with D perhaps TRBD1 (5 bases). The CDR3 contains 16 residues. Germline assignment: CDR1 MDHEN and CDR2 SYDVKM. The V gene lost 6 bases and the J gene lost 0 bases, with 14 bases spanning the gap. In nucleotides, the CDR3 is TGTGCCAGCAGCCCGCTCGACAGAGCGAACACCGGGGAGCTGTTTTTT. Translated, it gives CASSPLDRANTGELFF. Looking up the rest from reference TRBV28 and TRBJ2-2 gives the full variable domain: DVKVTQSSRYLVKRTGEKVFLECVQDMDHENMFWYRQDPGLGLRLIYFSYDVKMKEKGDIPEGYSVSREKKERFSLILESASTNQTSMYLCASSPLDRANTGELFFGEGSRLTVL.

This clone was observed a handful of times. This rearrangement joins TRBV2 to TRBJ2-7, with no clear D. The V gene lost 6 bases and the J gene lost 0 bases, with 9 bases spanning the gap. Germline V CDR1 and CDR2: SNHLY, FYNNEI. The CDR3 spans 13 residues. The CDR3 spells CASRGPSSYEQYF. CDR3 sequence (DNA): TGTGCCAGCAGGGGCCCCTCCTCCTACGAGCAGTACTTC.

The chain combines TRBV2 with TRBJ1-1; a weak D match, TRBD1 (6 bases). The V gene lost 3 bases and the J gene lost 3 bases, with 11 bases spanning the gap. The CDR3 runs to 14 residues. CDR1 SNHLY and CDR2 FYNNEI come from the germline V gene. CDR3 coding DNA: TGTGCCAGCAGTGACATGGGACAATACACTGAAGCTTTCTTT. Translating gives CASSDMGQYTEAFF.

The genes are TRBV27 and TRBJ2-5, with 11 bases that match TRBD2. The germline CDR1 and CDR2 sequences are MNHEY and SMNVEV (reference sequence). The CDR3 runs 17 residues. With V trimmed by 5 bases and J by 6 bases, 14 bases remained unmatched. Written as DNA, the CDR3 is TGTGCCAGCAGTCCCTCCTTAGCGGGGGGGCTCAAAAAGACCCAGTACTTC. Its translation: CASSPSLAGGLKKTQYF.

The rearrangement joins TRBV6-6 to TRBJ1-2; possibly TRBD1 for D (6 bases). Trimming shortened V by 6 bases and J by 2 bases, and 10 bases separated the two germline ends. This CDR3 region has 13 residues. Germline loops: CDR1 MNHNY, CDR2 SVGAGI (reference sequence). In nucleotides, the CDR3 is TGTGCCAGCAGCATGGACAGCAACTATGGCTACACCTTC. The encoded protein is CASSMDSNYGYTF.

The V call is TRBV5-4, the J call TRBJ2-1; a possible D gene is TRBD2 (5 bases). CDR3 size: 13 residues. Trimming removed 4 bases at V and 12 bases at J, with 17 bases between. In germline, CDR1 is SGHNT, CDR2 YYREEE (reference sequence). CDR3 coding DNA: TGTGCCAGCAGCCAAGATCTTAGTCGGGGGCAGTTCTTC. Amino acids: CASSQDLSRGQFF. Variable domain in full (rest from reference TRBV5-4 and TRBJ2-1): ETGVTQSPTHLIKTRGQQVTLRCSSQSGHNTVSWYQQALGQGPQFIFQYYREEENGRGNFPPRFSGLQFPNYSSELNVNALELDDSALYLCASSQDLSRGQFFGPGTRLTVL.

This clone has only a few counts. This chain uses TRBV7-9 with TRBJ1-2, with unresolved D. CDR3 length: 12 amino acids. Between the trimmed V and J ends, which lost 5 bases and 3 bases, there was a span of 7 bases. Germline CDR1 is SEHNR and CDR2 is FQNEAQ (reference sequence). For the CDR3, the DNA is TGTGCCAGCAGCGCCGGGGACTATGGCTACACCTTC. It yields the protein CASSAGDYGYTF.

Only a few counts were recorded for this clone. V gene TRBV28 combines with J gene TRBJ2-5; possible D gene TRBD2, 7 bases. CDR1 is MDHEN, CDR2 SYDVKM, per germline. CDR3 length: 14 residues. V lost 5 bases and J lost 5, with 15 bases in between. CDR3 DNA sequence: TGTGCCAGCAGTCAAGGGGGGGCCGCCGAGACCCAGTACTTC. This translates into CASSQGGAAETQYF. The full variable domain, in which reference TRBV28 and TRBJ2-5 provide the parts outside the CDR3, is DVKVTQSSRYLVKRTGEKVFLECVQDMDHENMFWYRQDPGLGLRLIYFSYDVKMKEKGDIPEGYSVSREKKERFSLILESASTNQTSMYLCASSQGGAAETQYFGPGTRLLVL.

The rearrangement joins TRBV7-2 to TRBJ2-5, with 11 bases lining up with TRBD2. The ends lost 4 bases at V and 4 bases at J; junction bases unmatched: 5. The germline V gene encodes CDR1 SGHTA and CDR2 FQGNSA. The CDR3 runs 15 residues. The CDR3 reads CASSWTSGSRETQYF. CDR3 DNA: TGTGCCAGCAGCTGGACTAGCGGGTCCCGAGAGACCCAGTACTTC.

This clone was recorded a few times. In the same sample, other DNA sequences code for this CDR3. V and J are TRBV14 and TRBJ1-1; no clear D gene. Looked up from germline, CDR1 is SGHDN and CDR2 is FVKESK. V was trimmed by 0 bases and J by 2 bases, leaving 4 bases between them. CDR3 size: 13 residues. The CDR3 loop is CASSQDQNTEAFF. The CDR3 DNA reads TGTGCCAGCAGCCAAGATCAAAACACTGAAGCTTTCTTT.

This clone has a handful of counts. This sequence joins TRBV4-2 and TRBJ2-1; 13 positions match TRBD2. The junction had 6 bases not matched to a gene; V was cut back by 0 bases and J by 7 bases. This CDR3 has 17 amino acids. Germline V gene lookup returns CDR1 LGHNA and CDR2 YNFKEQ. The CDR3 sequence is CASSQDLRTSGGNEQFF. CDR3 coding DNA: TGTGCCAGCAGCCAAGATCTAAGGACTAGCGGGGGTAATGAGCAGTTCTTC.